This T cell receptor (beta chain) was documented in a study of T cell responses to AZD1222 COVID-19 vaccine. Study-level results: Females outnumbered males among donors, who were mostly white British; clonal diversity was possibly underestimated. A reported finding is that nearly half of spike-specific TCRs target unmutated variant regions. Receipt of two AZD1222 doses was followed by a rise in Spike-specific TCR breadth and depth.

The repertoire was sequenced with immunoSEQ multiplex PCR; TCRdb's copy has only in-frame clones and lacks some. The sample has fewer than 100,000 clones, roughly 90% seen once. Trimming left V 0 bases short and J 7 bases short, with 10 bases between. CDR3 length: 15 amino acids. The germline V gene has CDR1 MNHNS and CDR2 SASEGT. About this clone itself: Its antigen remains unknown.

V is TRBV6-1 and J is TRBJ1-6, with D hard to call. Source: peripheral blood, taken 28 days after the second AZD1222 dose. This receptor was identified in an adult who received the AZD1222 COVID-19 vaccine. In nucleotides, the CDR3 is TGTGCCAGCAGTGAAGCTAGATATACGAATTCACCCCTCCACTTT. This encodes CASSEARYTNSPLHF.